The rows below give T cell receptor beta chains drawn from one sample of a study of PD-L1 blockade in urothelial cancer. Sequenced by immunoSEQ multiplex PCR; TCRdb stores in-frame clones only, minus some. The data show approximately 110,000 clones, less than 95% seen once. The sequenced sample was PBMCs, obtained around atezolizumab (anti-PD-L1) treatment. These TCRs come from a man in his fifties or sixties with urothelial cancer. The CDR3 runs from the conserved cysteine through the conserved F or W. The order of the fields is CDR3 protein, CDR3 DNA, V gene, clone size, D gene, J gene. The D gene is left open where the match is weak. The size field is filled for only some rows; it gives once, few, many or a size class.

CDR3aa: CASSFVGGTIETQYF
CDR3nt: TGTGCCAGCAGCTTTGTGGGTGGGACTATAGAGACCCAGTACTTC
v_gene: TRBV11-2
abundance: once
d_gene: TRBD2
j_gene: TRBJ2-5

CDR3aa: CASSVTGEDNEQFF
CDR3nt: TGTGCCAGCAGCGTAACAGGGGAGGACAATGAGCAGTTCTTC
v_gene: TRBV9
abundance: .
d_gene: .
j_gene: TRBJ2-1

CDR3aa: CASTRTEAFF
CDR3nt: TGTGCCAGCACGCGCACGGAAGCTTTCTTT
v_gene: TRBV2
abundance: .
d_gene: .
j_gene: TRBJ1-1

CDR3aa: CASSRNSGVQETQYF
CDR3nt: TGTGCCAGCAGCCGCAACAGCGGGGTTCAAGAGACCCAGTACTTC
v_gene: TRBV7-9
abundance: .
d_gene: TRBD2
j_gene: TRBJ2-5

CDR3aa: CASSETSGGPNTGELFF
CDR3nt: TGTGCCAGCAGTGAGACTAGCGGGGGGCCGAACACCGGGGAGCTGTTTTTT
v_gene: TRBV2
abundance: .
d_gene: TRBD2
j_gene: TRBJ2-2

CDR3aa: CASSRGDSTDTQYF
CDR3nt: TGTGCCAGCAGCCGTGGCGACTCCACAGATACGCAGTATTTT
v_gene: TRBV9
abundance: .
d_gene: .
j_gene: TRBJ2-3

CDR3aa: CASSALTSGPYNEQFF
CDR3nt: TGTGCCAGCAGCGCCTTGACTAGCGGTCCTTACAATGAGCAGTTCTTC
v_gene: TRBV9
abundance: .
d_gene: TRBD2
j_gene: TRBJ2-1

CDR3aa: CATSSQGPRQAVIQYF
CDR3nt: TGTGCCACCAGTTCCCAGGGGCCGAGACAGGCGGTCATTCAGTACTTC
v_gene: TRBV15
abundance: .
d_gene: .
j_gene: TRBJ2-4

CDR3aa: CASSYSKSGSPQHF
CDR3nt: TGTGCCAGCAGTTACTCGAAATCGGGGTCCCCCCAGCATTTT
v_gene: TRBV6-5
abundance: .
d_gene: .
j_gene: TRBJ1-5

CDR3aa: CASRRTGGETQYF
CDR3nt: TGTGCCAGCAGACGGACAGGGGGAGAGACCCAGTACTTC
v_gene: TRBV7-9
abundance: .
d_gene: TRBD1
j_gene: TRBJ2-5